Listed below are T cell receptor beta chains from one sample, sequenced in a study of CD8+CD57+ T cells in acquired aplastic anemia. TCRdb re-called the reads through MiXCR, storing one row per CDR3 protein. The data hold about 180,000 distinct CDR3 sequences, with roughly half observed a single time. Sample: sorted CD4+, CD8+, or CD8+CD57+ T cells (not recorded which) from PBMCs. The origin of the receptors is a human donor in good health. The CDR3 runs from the conserved cysteine through the conserved F or W. Fields, in order: CDR3 DNA, CDR3 protein, V gene, J gene, clone size, D gene. A D gene is named only where the DNA matches it firmly. Clone size, where shown, is once, few, many, or a class for clones that have expanded.

cdr3_nt: TGTGCCAGCAGGAGGGGGGGGATGAACACTGAAGCTTTCTTT
cdr3_aa: CASRRGGMNTEAFF
v_call: TRBV2
j_call: TRBJ1-1
clone_size: .
d_call: .

cdr3_nt: TGTGCCAGCAGAGAGAGATTATGGACAGTCAACTATGGCTACACCTTC
cdr3_aa: CASRERLWTVNYGYTF
v_call: TRBV2
j_call: TRBJ1-2
clone_size: many
d_call: .

cdr3_nt: TGTGCCAGCAGCATGGGGACTAGCGGGAAGAATGAGCAGTTCTTC
cdr3_aa: CASSMGTSGKNEQFF
v_call: TRBV7-6
j_call: TRBJ2-1
clone_size: .
d_call: TRBD2

cdr3_nt: TGTGCCATCAGTGAATATCGGGACAATGAGCAGTTCTTC
cdr3_aa: CAISEYRDNEQFF
v_call: TRBV10-3
j_call: TRBJ2-1
clone_size: .
d_call: .

cdr3_nt: TGCAGCGTTGGGGAGTATGGCTACACCTTC
cdr3_aa: CSVGEYGYTF
v_call: TRBV29-1
j_call: TRBJ1-2
clone_size: .
d_call: .

cdr3_nt: TGCAGTGCTAGGACTATAGCGGGGAGCTCCTACAATGAGCAGTTCTTC
cdr3_aa: CSARTIAGSSYNEQFF
v_call: TRBV20-1
j_call: TRBJ2-1
clone_size: .
d_call: TRBD2

cdr3_nt: TGTGGGCCTGCGTGGCGGAGCTCCTACGAGCAGTACTTC
cdr3_aa: CGPAWRSSYEQYF
v_call: TRBV12-3/TRBV12-4
j_call: TRBJ2-7
clone_size: .
d_call: .

cdr3_nt: TGTGCCAGCAGCTACCTAGCGATACCCTACAATGAGCAGTTCTTC
cdr3_aa: CASSYLAIPYNEQFF
v_call: TRBV11-1
j_call: TRBJ2-1
clone_size: .
d_call: .

cdr3_nt: TGCAGCGGTGGAGCGGGGGTCCGCACAGATACGCAGTATTTT
cdr3_aa: CSGGAGVRTDTQYF
v_call: TRBV29-1
j_call: TRBJ2-3
clone_size: .
d_call: TRBD2

cdr3_nt: TGTGCCACCAGTGATCTACGACTAGTGAACACCGGGGAGCTGTTTTTT
cdr3_aa: CATSDLRLVNTGELFF
v_call: TRBV24-1
j_call: TRBJ2-2
clone_size: .
d_call: .

cdr3_nt: TGCAGTGCTAGAGCTGTGGGGACGAGGAACACCGGGGAGCTGTTTTTT
cdr3_aa: CSARAVGTRNTGELFF
v_call: TRBV20-1
j_call: TRBJ2-2
clone_size: many
d_call: .

cdr3_nt: TGTGCCACCAGTGTCCTGGGGCAGGGGGGCGTCAATGAGCAGTTCTTC
cdr3_aa: CATSVLGQGGVNEQFF
v_call: TRBV24-1
j_call: TRBJ2-1
clone_size: many
d_call: .

cdr3_nt: TGTGCCAGCAGCTTAGCTTTTAGCGGGACCTTCACAGATACGCAGTATTTT
cdr3_aa: CASSLAFSGTFTDTQYF
v_call: TRBV11-1
j_call: TRBJ2-3
clone_size: many
d_call: TRBD2

cdr3_nt: TGCGCCAGCAGCTTCCGACAGGGGGGGATGGAAGAGACCCAGTACTTC
cdr3_aa: CASSFRQGGMEETQYF
v_call: TRBV5-1
j_call: TRBJ2-5
clone_size: many
d_call: TRBD1

cdr3_nt: TGTGCCATCAGTGAGTCTAGGGACAGAAGATTTACTAGGGCTAACTATGGCTACACCTTC
cdr3_aa: CAISESRDRRFTRANYGYTF
v_call: TRBV10-3
j_call: TRBJ1-2
clone_size: .
d_call: TRBD1

cdr3_nt: TGTGCCAGCAGCCAAGGAGGACAGACGTTCTATGGCTACACCTTC
cdr3_aa: CASSQGGQTFYGYTF
v_call: TRBV3-1
j_call: TRBJ1-2
clone_size: .
d_call: .

cdr3_nt: TGTGCCAGTAGAGACCGGACTAGCGGACTCACAGATACGCAGTATTTT
cdr3_aa: CASRDRTSGLTDTQYF
v_call: TRBV19
j_call: TRBJ2-3
clone_size: many
d_call: TRBD2

cdr3_nt: TGTGCCACCAGTGATGTTACAGCGGTGCCCCAGCATTTT
cdr3_aa: CATSDVTAVPQHF
v_call: TRBV24-1
j_call: TRBJ1-5
clone_size: .
d_call: .

cdr3_nt: TGTGCCACCAGGATGGGACAGAGCTATTACGAGCAGTACTTC
cdr3_aa: CATRMGQSYYEQYF
v_call: TRBV24-1
j_call: TRBJ2-7
clone_size: few
d_call: TRBD1

cdr3_nt: TGTGCCAGCAGTGAGGACTGGAATCAGCCCCAGCATTTT
cdr3_aa: CASSEDWNQPQHF
v_call: TRBV2
j_call: TRBJ1-5
clone_size: many
d_call: .

cdr3_nt: TGCAGTGCTAAACAGGGATTAGGGGAGCGGTTCTTC
cdr3_aa: CSAKQGLGERFF
v_call: TRBV20-1
j_call: TRBJ2-1
clone_size: .
d_call: .

cdr3_nt: TGCAGTGCTAGAGAGAACGCGGGAGGCTACACCTTC
cdr3_aa: CSARENAGGYTF
v_call: TRBV20-1
j_call: TRBJ1-2
clone_size: .
d_call: .

cdr3_nt: TGCGCCAGCAGCTGGAGGCTAGCGGGAGGGAATGAGCAGTTCTTC
cdr3_aa: CASSWRLAGGNEQFF
v_call: TRBV5-1
j_call: TRBJ2-1
clone_size: many
d_call: TRBD2